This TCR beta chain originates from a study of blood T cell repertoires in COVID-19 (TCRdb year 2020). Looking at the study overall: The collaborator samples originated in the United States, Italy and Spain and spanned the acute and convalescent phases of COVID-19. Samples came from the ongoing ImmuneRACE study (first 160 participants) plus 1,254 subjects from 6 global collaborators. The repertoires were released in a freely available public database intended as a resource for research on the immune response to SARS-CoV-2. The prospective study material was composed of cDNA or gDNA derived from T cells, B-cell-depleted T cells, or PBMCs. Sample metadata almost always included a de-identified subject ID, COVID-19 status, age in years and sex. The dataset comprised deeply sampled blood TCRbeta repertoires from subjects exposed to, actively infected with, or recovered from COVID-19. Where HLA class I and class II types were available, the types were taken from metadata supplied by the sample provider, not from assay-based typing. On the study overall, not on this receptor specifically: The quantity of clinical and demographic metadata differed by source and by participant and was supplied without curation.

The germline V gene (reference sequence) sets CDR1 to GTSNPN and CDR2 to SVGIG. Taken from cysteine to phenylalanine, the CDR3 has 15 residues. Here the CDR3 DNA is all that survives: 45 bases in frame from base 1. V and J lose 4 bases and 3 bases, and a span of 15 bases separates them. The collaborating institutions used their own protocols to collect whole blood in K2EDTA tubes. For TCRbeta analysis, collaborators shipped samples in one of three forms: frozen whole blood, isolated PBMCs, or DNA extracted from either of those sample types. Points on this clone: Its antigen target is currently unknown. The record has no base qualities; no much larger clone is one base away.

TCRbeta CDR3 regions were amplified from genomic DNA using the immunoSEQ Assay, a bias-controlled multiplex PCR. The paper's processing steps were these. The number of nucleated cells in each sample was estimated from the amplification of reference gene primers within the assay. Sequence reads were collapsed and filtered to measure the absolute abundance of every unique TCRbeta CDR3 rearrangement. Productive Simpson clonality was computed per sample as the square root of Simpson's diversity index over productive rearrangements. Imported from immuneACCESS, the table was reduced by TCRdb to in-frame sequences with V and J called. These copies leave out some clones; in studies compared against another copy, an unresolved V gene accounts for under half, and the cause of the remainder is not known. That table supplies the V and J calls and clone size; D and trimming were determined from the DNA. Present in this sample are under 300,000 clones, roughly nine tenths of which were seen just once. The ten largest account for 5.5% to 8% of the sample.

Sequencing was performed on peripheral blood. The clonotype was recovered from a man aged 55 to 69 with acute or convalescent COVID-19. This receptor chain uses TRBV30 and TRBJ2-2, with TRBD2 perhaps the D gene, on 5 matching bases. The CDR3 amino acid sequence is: CAWIRTGLYTGELFF. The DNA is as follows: TGTGCCTGGATCAGGACCGGACTCTACACCGGGGAGCTGTTTTTT.